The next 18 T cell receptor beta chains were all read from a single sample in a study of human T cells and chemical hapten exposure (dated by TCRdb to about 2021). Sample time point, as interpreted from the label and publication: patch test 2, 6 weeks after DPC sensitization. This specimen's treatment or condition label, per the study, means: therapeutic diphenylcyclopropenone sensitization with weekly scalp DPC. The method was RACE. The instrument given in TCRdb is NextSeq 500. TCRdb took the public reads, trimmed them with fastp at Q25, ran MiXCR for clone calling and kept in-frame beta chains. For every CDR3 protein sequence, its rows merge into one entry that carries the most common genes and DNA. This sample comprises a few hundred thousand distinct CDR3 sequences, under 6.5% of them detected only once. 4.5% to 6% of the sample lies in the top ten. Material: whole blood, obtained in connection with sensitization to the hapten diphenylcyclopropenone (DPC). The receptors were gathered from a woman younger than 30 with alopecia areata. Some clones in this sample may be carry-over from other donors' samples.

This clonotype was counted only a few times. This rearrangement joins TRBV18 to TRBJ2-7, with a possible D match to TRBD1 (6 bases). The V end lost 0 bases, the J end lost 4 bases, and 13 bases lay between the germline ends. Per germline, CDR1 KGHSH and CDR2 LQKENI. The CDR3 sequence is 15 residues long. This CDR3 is CASSPPNRERYEQYF. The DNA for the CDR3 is TGTGCCAGCTCACCACCAAACAGGGAGAGGTACGAGCAGTACTTC.

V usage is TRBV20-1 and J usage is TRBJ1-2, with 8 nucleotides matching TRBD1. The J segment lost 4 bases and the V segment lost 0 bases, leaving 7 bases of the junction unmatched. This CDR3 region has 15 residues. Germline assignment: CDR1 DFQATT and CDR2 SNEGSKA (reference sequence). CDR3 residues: CSARDLDRVTYGYTF. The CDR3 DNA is TGCAGTGCTAGAGATCTGGACAGGGTGACCTATGGCTACACCTTC.

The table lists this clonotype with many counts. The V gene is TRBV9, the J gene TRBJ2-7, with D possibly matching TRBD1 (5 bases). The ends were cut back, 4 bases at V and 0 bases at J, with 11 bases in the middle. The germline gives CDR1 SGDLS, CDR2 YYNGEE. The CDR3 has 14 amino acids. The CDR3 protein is CASSPGPDSYEQYF. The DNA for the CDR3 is TGTGCCAGCAGCCCAGGGCCGGACTCCTACGAGCAGTACTTC.

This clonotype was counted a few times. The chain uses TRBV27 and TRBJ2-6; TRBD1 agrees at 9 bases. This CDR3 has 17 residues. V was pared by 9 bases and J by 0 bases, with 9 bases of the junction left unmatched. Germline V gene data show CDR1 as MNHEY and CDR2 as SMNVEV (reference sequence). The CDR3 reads CASNPGQGFSGANVLTF. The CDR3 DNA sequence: TGTGCCAGTAACCCGGGACAGGGTTTCTCTGGGGCCAACGTCCTGACTTTC.

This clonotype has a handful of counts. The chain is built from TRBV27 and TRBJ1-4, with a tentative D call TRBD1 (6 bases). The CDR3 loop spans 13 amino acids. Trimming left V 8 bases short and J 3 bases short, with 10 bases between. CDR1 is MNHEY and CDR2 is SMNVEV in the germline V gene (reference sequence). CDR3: CASRGAANEKLFF. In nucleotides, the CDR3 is TGTGCCAGCCGGGGGGCGGCTAATGAAAAACTGTTTTTT.

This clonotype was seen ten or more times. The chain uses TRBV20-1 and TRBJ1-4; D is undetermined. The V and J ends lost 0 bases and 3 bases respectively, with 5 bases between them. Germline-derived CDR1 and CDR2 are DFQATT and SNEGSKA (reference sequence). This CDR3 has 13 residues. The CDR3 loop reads CSARDGANEKLFF. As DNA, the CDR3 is TGCAGTGCTAGAGATGGGGCTAATGAAAAACTGTTTTTT.

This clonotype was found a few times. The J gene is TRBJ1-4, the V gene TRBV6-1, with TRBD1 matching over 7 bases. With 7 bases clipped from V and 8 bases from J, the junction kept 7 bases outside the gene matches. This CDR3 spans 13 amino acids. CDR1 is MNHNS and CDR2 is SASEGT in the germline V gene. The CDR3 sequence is CASKLSGGEKLFF. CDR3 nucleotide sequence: TGTGCCAGCAAACTATCAGGGGGGGAAAAACTGTTTTTT.

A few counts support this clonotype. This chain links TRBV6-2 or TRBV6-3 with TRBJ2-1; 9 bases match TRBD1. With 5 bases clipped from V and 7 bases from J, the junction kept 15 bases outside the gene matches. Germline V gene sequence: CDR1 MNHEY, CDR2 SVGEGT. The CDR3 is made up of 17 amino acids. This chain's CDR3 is CASSDRDRVTSGNEQFF. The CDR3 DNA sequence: TGTGCCAGCAGTGACCGGGACAGGGTGACTTCTGGGAATGAGCAGTTCTTC.

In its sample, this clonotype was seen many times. The chain's CDR3 is CASSQDLRVVGYNEQFF. The CDR3 DNA reads TGCGCCAGCAGCCAAGATCTCAGGGTCGTGGGCTACAATGAGCAGTTCTTC. The chain is built from TRBV4-3 and TRBJ2-1; weak D call: TRBD1 (5 bases). Per the germline V gene, CDR1 is LGHNA and CDR2 is YSLEER. V gave up 0 bases and J gave up 3 bases, with 15 bases separating them. CDR3 size: 17 residues.

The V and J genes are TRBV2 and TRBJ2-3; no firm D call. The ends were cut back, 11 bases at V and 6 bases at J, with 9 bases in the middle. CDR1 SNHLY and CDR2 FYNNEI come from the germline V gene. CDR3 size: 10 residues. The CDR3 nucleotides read TGTGCCGGATCATCCGATACGCAGTATTTT. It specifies CAGSSDTQYF.

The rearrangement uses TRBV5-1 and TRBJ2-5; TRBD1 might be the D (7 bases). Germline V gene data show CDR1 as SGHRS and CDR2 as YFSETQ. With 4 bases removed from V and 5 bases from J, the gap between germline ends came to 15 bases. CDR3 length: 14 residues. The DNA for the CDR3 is TGCGCCAGCAGCCCCGGAGGGGGCGAGGAGACCCAGTACTTC. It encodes CASSPGGGEETQYF.

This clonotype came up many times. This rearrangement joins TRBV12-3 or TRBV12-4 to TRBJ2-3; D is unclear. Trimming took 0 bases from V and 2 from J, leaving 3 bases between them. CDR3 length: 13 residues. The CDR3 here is CASSLATTDTQYF. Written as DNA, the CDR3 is TGTGCCAGCAGTTTAGCGACCACAGATACGCAGTATTTT.

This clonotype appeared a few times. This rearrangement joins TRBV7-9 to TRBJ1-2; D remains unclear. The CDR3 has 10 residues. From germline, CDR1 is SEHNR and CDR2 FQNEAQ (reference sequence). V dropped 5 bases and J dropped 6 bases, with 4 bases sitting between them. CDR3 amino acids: CASSLNGYTF. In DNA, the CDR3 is TGTGCCAGCAGCCTGAATGGCTACACCTTC.

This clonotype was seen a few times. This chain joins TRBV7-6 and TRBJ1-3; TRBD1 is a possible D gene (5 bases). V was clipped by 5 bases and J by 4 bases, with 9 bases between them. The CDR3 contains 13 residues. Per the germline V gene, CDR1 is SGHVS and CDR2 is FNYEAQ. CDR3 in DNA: TGTGCCAGCAGCGGGACCATAGGAAACACCATATATTTT. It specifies CASSGTIGNTIYF.

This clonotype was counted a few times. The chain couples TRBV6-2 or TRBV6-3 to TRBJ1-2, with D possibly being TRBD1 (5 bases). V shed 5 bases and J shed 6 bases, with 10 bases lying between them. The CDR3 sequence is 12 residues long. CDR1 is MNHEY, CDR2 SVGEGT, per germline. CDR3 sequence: CASSRQFHGYTF. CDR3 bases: TGTGCCAGCAGTCGACAGTTCCATGGCTACACCTTC.

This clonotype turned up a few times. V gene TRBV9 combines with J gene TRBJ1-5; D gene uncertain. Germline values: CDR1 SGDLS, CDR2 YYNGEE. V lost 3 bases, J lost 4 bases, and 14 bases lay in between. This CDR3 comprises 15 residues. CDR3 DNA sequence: TGTGCCAGCAGCGAGGGAAGGTCGTGGAATCAGCCCCAGCATTTT. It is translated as CASSEGRSWNQPQHF.

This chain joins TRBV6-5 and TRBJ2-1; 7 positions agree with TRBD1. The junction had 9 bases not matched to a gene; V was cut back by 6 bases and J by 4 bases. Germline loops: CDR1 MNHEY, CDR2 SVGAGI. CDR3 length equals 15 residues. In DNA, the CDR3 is TGTGCCAGCAGGACCACGGGACAGCTTTACAATGAGCAGTTCTTC. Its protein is CASRTTGQLYNEQFF.

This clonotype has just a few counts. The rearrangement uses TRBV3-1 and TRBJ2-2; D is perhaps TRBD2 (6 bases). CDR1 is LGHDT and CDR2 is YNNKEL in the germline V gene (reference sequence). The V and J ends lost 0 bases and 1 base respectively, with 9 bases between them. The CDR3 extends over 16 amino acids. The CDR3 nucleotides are TGTGCCAGCAGCCAAGATAGAGCGGGGAACACCGGGGAGCTGTTTTTT. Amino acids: CASSQDRAGNTGELFF. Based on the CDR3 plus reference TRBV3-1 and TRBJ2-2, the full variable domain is DTAVSQTPKYLVTQMGNDKSIKCEQNLGHDTMYWYKQDSKKFLKIMFSYNNKELIINETVPNRFSPKSPDKAHLNLHINSLELGDSAVYFCASSQDRAGNTGELFFGEGSRLTVL.